The following is a T cell receptor (beta chain) sequence with its context. The target antigen is unknown. This specimen belongs to a study of T cell clonotyping in hematopoietic cell transplantation. Regarding the study as a whole: Recipient TCR diversity dropped after transplant; expanded clonotypes rose from day 30 to 180.

Germline lookup yields CDR1 MNHNS and CDR2 SASEGT. V lost 2 bases, J lost 0 bases, and 10 bases stayed unmatched. The CDR3 is 18 residues long. Clones were read by immunoSEQ multiplex PCR, and TCRdb kept only the in-frame ones, dropping some. In the table there are fewer than 9,000 clones, around nine tenths of which are singletons. The sequence was obtained from a male patient aged 50 to 60 who had an allogeneic stem cell transplant from a related donor, so the T cells may come from the graft donor. Some clones in this sample may be carry-over from other donors' samples. Here the sequenced sample was PBMCs, taken 100 days after allogeneic stem cell transplant. The V and J genes are TRBV6-1 and TRBJ2-3, with TRBD2 matching over 8 bases. The CDR3 is CASSELRGGIPSTDTQYF. The CDR3 DNA sequence: TGTGCCAGCAGTGAACTACGGGGGGGGATACCCAGCACAGATACGCAGTATTTT.